Following are 15 T cell receptor beta chains from one sample sequenced in a study of cytomegalovirus exposure and HLA in healthy donors. The PCR made use of 60 Vbeta and 13 Jbeta primers. Profiled with immunoSEQ multiplex PCR; TCRdb holds only in-frame clones, not every one. Here the sample table reports roughly 69,000 clones. The sequenced sample was PBMCs. The receptor source for this set is a woman in her thirties in good health and CMV-seronegative.

The rearrangement links TRBV4-3 to TRBJ1-1; tentative D call: TRBD1 (5 bases). Between the trimmed V and J ends, which lost 1 base and 2 bases, there was a span of 14 bases. Germline V gene data show CDR1 as LGHNA and CDR2 as YSLEER. This CDR3 has 16 amino acids. Here the CDR3 reads CASSQGGDRPNTEAFF. CDR3 sequence (DNA): TGCGCCAGCAGCCAAGGGGGTGACAGACCTAACACTGAAGCTTTCTTT.

The chain links TRBV27 to TRBJ2-7; maybe TRBD1 (5 bases). The CDR3 is 15 residues long. Germline CDR1 reads MNHEY; CDR2 reads SMNVEV (reference sequence). The ends were cut back, 4 bases at V and 2 bases at J, with 15 bases in the middle. The CDR3 DNA reads as TGTGCCAGCAGTTCCGCTACAGGAAAAGCCTACGAGCAGTACTTC. This translates into CASSSATGKAYEQYF.

This chain links TRBV28 with TRBJ2-7; D gene ambiguous. V was cut by 4 bases and J by 3 bases, with 13 bases left in between. The CDR3 extends over 14 amino acids. Germline CDR1 and CDR2: MDHEN and SYDVKM. CDR3 nucleotide sequence: TGTGCCAGCAGTTCGGCCGAGACACTCTACGAGCAGTACTTC. It translates to CASSSAETLYEQYF.

The V and J genes are TRBV6-1 and TRBJ2-6; 7 positions match TRBD2. Trimming took 4 bases from V and 2 from J; bases not matched to a gene: 5. The germline CDR1 and CDR2 sequences are MNHNS and SASEGT. The CDR3 spans 16 residues. The DNA for the CDR3 is TGTGCCAGCAGTGTAGAGGGAGGGGCTGGGGCCAACGTCCTGACTTTC. It yields the protein CASSVEGGAGANVLTF.

This chain links TRBV5-4 with TRBJ2-7; D call uncertain. Germline lookup yields CDR1 SGHNT and CDR2 YYREEE (reference sequence). V gave up 4 bases and J gave up 5 bases, with 10 bases separating them. This CDR3 spans 12 amino acids. The CDR3 DNA follows: TGTGCCAGCAGCGCAATCCCGGACGAGCAGTACTTC. It is translated as CASSAIPDEQYF.

CDR3 sequence: CASSAGTDTQYF. The DNA for the CDR3 is TGTGCCAGCAGCGCAGGGACAGATACGCAGTATTTT. V gene TRBV9 combines with J gene TRBJ2-3, with D perhaps TRBD1 (5 bases). The CDR3 extends over 12 amino acids. Germline V gene lookup returns CDR1 SGDLS and CDR2 YYNGEE. Trimming shortened V by 3 bases and J by 3 bases, and 5 bases separated the two germline ends.

The chain employs TRBV6-5 and TRBJ2-7; 9 bases fit TRBD2. This CDR3 spans 14 amino acids. Germline V lookup: CDR1 MNHEY, CDR2 SVGAGI. V shed 3 bases and J 7 bases; nucleotides not matched to a gene: 7. The CDR3 DNA reads as TGTGCCAGCAGTTATGGCGGGGGGGCCGAGGAGCAGTACTTC. Translating gives CASSYGGGAEEQYF.

The rearrangement uses TRBV9 and TRBJ2-1; D perhaps matches TRBD1 (6 bases). Germline CDR1 and CDR2: SGDLS and YYNGEE. Trimming left V 6 bases short and J 0 bases short, with 10 bases between. The CDR3 has 14 amino acids. CDR3 amino acids: CASNLGGSYNEQFF. The CDR3 DNA is TGTGCCAGCAACCTAGGGGGCTCCTACAATGAGCAGTTCTTC.

The chain recombines TRBV28 with TRBJ1-1; a possible D gene is TRBD1 (5 bases). CDR3 length: 15 amino acids. Trimming removed 7 bases at V and 1 base at J, with 16 bases between. CDR1 MDHEN and CDR2 SYDVKM come from the germline V gene. The CDR3 DNA reads as TGTGCCAGCACCAGGGAGGGCAATGGGAACACTGAAGCTTTCTTT. Translated, it gives CASTREGNGNTEAFF.

The V and J genes are TRBV18 and TRBJ1-1; 7 bases fit TRBD1. Germline-derived CDR1 and CDR2 are KGHSH and LQKENI. This CDR3 is built from 14 residues. Germline trimming cut 3 bases from V and 3 bases from J; bases unmatched to any gene: 4. CDR3 region: CASSPKTGDTEAFF. The CDR3 DNA sequence: TGTGCCAGCTCACCTAAAACAGGGGACACTGAAGCTTTCTTT.

This chain joins TRBV10-3 and TRBJ1-5; TRBD1 agrees at 7 bases. The germline gives CDR1 ENHRY, CDR2 SYGVKD. V trimming: 6 bases; J trimming: 2 bases; junction bases outside the gene matches: 4. The CDR3 contains 14 residues. The CDR3: CAISSTGGNQPQHF. DNA of the CDR3: TGTGCCATCAGCTCTACAGGGGGCAATCAGCCCCAGCATTTT.

The chain carries TRBV7-9 and TRBJ2-1; a possible D gene is TRBD2 (6 bases). The CDR3 is 14 amino acids. The V end lost 0 bases, the J end lost 7 bases, and 10 bases lay between the germline ends. The germline V gene has CDR1 SEHNR and CDR2 FQNEAQ (reference sequence). The CDR3 region has the DNA TGTGCCAGCAGCTTAGCGGGAGGAAGAAATGAGCAGTTCTTC. Encoded protein: CASSLAGGRNEQFF.

The rearrangement links TRBV6-5 to TRBJ2-3; 9 bases align to TRBD1. There are 12 residues in the CDR3. The ends lost 6 bases at V and 11 bases at J; junction bases unmatched: 6. Germline lookup yields CDR1 MNHEY and CDR2 SVGAGI. The CDR3 sequence: CASRAGQGRQYF. The CDR3, as DNA: TGTGCCAGCAGGGCAGGACAGGGGAGGCAGTATTTT.

This chain links TRBV28 with TRBJ2-7, with D hard to call. V lost 7 bases and J lost 3, with 7 bases in between. This CDR3 contains 11 residues. Germline CDR1 reads MDHEN; CDR2 reads SYDVKM. In DNA form, the CDR3 reads TGTGCCAGCAACAGTAACTACGAGCAGTACTTC. This translates into CASNSNYEQYF.

CDR3 amino acids: CASSFRGLNTEAFF. The DNA of the CDR3 is TGTGCCAGCAGTTTTCGAGGCCTGAACACTGAAGCTTTCTTT. V and J are TRBV28 and TRBJ1-1, with D unresolved. The CDR3 covers 14 residues. Germline CDR1 and CDR2: MDHEN and SYDVKM. Between the trimmed V and J ends, which lost 3 bases and 0 bases, there was a span of 8 bases.